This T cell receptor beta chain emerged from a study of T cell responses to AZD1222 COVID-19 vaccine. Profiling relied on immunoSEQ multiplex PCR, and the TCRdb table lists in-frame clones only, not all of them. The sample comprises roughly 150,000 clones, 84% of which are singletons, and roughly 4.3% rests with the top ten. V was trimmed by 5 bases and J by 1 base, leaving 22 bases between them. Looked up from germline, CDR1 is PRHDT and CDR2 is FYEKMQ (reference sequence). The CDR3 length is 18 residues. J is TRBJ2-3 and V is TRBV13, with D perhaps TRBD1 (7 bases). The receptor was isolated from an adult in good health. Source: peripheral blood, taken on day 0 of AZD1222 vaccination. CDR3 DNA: TGTGCCAGCAGCAACTCCCAGGGGGGTTCCGCCCGCACAGATACGCAGTATTTT. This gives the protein CASSNSQGGSARTDTQYF.